A selection of T cell receptor beta chains follows, all from one sample in a study of T-cell reconstitution after alpha-beta-depleted transplantation in children. MiXCR, run by TCRdb on the PCR reads, gives a single entry per CDR3 protein. Of under 750,000 distinct CDR3 sequences in the sample, 20% to 25% are singletons; the top ten hold around 14%. Sequences were derived from PBMCs, mostly from graft donor cells, sampled 360 days after TCRalphabeta/CD19-depleted stem cell transplant. The source of these receptors is a boy under three years old who had a stem cell transplant for acute myeloid leukemia, so the T cells may come from the graft donor. Each CDR3 is given with its conserved first and last residue. The D gene is left open where the match is weak. The size entry is marked missing in some rows and otherwise reads once, few, many or a size class.

abundance: NA; v_gene: TRBV28; len: 16; d_gene: TRBD2; j_gene: TRBJ2-3; CDR3aa: CASSSASGGARDTQYF; CDR3nt: TGTGCCAGCAGTTCAGCGAGCGGGGGGGCGAGAGATACGCAGTATTTT
abundance: many; v_gene: TRBV5-5; len: 15; d_gene: NA; j_gene: TRBJ2-7; CDR3aa: CASSLGRYVDYEQYF; CDR3nt: TGTGCCAGCAGCTTGGGGAGGTACGTTGACTACGAGCAGTACTTC
abundance: many; v_gene: TRBV20-1; len: 12; d_gene: NA; j_gene: TRBJ2-2; CDR3aa: CSASDNTGELFF; CDR3nt: TGCAGTGCTTCCGACAACACCGGGGAGCTGTTTTTT
abundance: few; v_gene: TRBV7-6; len: 13; d_gene: NA; j_gene: TRBJ2-7; CDR3aa: CASSIPGSSEQYF; CDR3nt: TGTGCCAGCAGCATTCCGGGGTCCTCCGAGCAGTACTTC
abundance: few; v_gene: TRBV4-3; len: 13; d_gene: NA; j_gene: TRBJ2-7; CDR3aa: CASSQERGYEQYF; CDR3nt: TGCGCCAGCAGCCAAGAAAGGGGTTACGAGCAGTACTTC
abundance: NA; v_gene: TRBV12-3/TRBV12-4; len: 14; d_gene: NA; j_gene: TRBJ2-1; CDR3aa: CASSFGGPHNEQFF; CDR3nt: TGTGCCAGCAGTTTCGGGGGCCCCCACAATGAGCAGTTCTTC
abundance: NA; v_gene: TRBV12-3/TRBV12-4; len: 15; d_gene: TRBD1; j_gene: TRBJ1-6; CDR3aa: CASSPGTGVNSPLHF; CDR3nt: TGTGCCAGCAGTCCGGGGACAGGGGTTAATTCACCCCTCCACTTT
abundance: many; v_gene: TRBV12-3/TRBV12-4; len: 17; d_gene: NA; j_gene: TRBJ1-5; CDR3aa: CASSPSKGRGGDQPQHF; CDR3nt: TGTGCCAGCAGTCCGAGTAAAGGACGCGGAGGGGATCAGCCCCAGCATTTT
abundance: NA; v_gene: TRBV15; len: 12; d_gene: NA; j_gene: TRBJ2-3; CDR3aa: CATTSPLDTQYF; CDR3nt: TGTGCCACCACCTCCCCCCTGGATACGCAGTATTTT
abundance: many; v_gene: TRBV5-1; len: 16; d_gene: TRBD2; j_gene: TRBJ2-3; CDR3aa: CASRLTSGGSTDTQYF; CDR3nt: TGCGCCAGCAGATTGACTAGCGGGGGGAGCACAGATACGCAGTATTTT
abundance: few; v_gene: TRBV5-1; len: 14; d_gene: NA; j_gene: TRBJ2-7; CDR3aa: CASSLTGPRYEQYF; CDR3nt: TGCGCCAGCAGCTTGACAGGGCCCCGTTACGAGCAGTACTTC
abundance: NA; v_gene: TRBV6-6; len: 13; d_gene: TRBD1; j_gene: TRBJ2-4; CDR3aa: CASSVQGKNIQYF; CDR3nt: TGTGCCAGCAGTGTACAGGGGAAAAACATTCAGTACTTC
abundance: many; v_gene: TRBV5-1; len: 14; d_gene: TRBD2; j_gene: TRBJ2-5; CDR3aa: CASSFSGVGETQYF; CDR3nt: TGCGCCAGCAGCTTTAGCGGGGTCGGAGAGACCCAGTACTTC
abundance: few; v_gene: TRBV27; len: 14; d_gene: NA; j_gene: TRBJ2-3; CDR3aa: CATSAGPPIYTQYF; CDR3nt: TGTGCCACGTCGGCGGGACCTCCTATTTATACGCAGTATTTT
abundance: NA; v_gene: TRBV11-1; len: 15; d_gene: NA; j_gene: TRBJ2-7; CDR3aa: CASSLGRQVGSEQYF; CDR3nt: TGTGCCAGCAGCTTAGGCCGACAGGTTGGTAGCGAGCAGTACTTC
abundance: few; v_gene: TRBV6-1; len: 15; d_gene: NA; j_gene: TRBJ1-5; CDR3aa: CAVRDGPHSNQPQHF; CDR3nt: TGTGCCGTAAGGGACGGCCCTCATAGCAATCAGCCCCAGCATTTT
abundance: few; v_gene: TRBV6-5; len: 15; d_gene: TRBD1; j_gene: TRBJ1-4; CDR3aa: CASSYERTGLGKLFF; CDR3nt: TGTGCCAGCAGTTACGAGAGGACAGGGTTAGGAAAACTGTTTTTT
abundance: few; v_gene: TRBV20-1; len: 15; d_gene: TRBD2; j_gene: TRBJ2-3; CDR3aa: CSARGYSGGTDTQYF; CDR3nt: TGCAGTGCTAGAGGTTATAGCGGGGGCACAGATACGCAGTATTTT
abundance: NA; v_gene: TRBV15; len: 15; d_gene: NA; j_gene: TRBJ2-1; CDR3aa: CATSREAPGGSEQFF; CDR3nt: TGTGCCACCAGCAGAGAGGCCCCCGGTGGGTCTGAGCAGTTCTTC
abundance: NA; v_gene: TRBV28; len: 11; d_gene: NA; j_gene: TRBJ2-3; CDR3aa: CASGRVGTQYF; CDR3nt: TGTGCCAGCGGGAGAGTAGGTACGCAGTATTTT
abundance: NA; v_gene: TRBV9; len: 15; d_gene: NA; j_gene: TRBJ2-3; CDR3aa: CASSVVEGITDTQYF; CDR3nt: TGTGCCAGCAGCGTAGTAGAAGGAATCACAGATACGCAGTATTTT
abundance: NA; v_gene: TRBV25-1; len: 17; d_gene: TRBD2; j_gene: TRBJ2-5; CDR3aa: CASSEPASGGPRSTQYF; CDR3nt: TGTGCCAGCAGTGAACCGGCTAGCGGGGGCCCGCGGTCCACCCAGTACTTC
abundance: NA; v_gene: TRBV20-1; len: 13; d_gene: NA; j_gene: TRBJ1-2; CDR3aa: CSATNQANYGYTF; CDR3nt: TGCAGTGCTACAAACCAGGCTAACTATGGCTACACCTTC
abundance: many; v_gene: TRBV6-2/TRBV6-3; len: 14; d_gene: TRBD1; j_gene: TRBJ2-3; CDR3aa: CASTGTVGTDTQYF; CDR3nt: TGTGCCAGCACCGGGACAGTAGGCACAGATACGCAGTATTTT
abundance: NA; v_gene: TRBV3-1; len: 14; d_gene: TRBD2; j_gene: TRBJ2-7; CDR3aa: CASSQSSGAYEQYF; CDR3nt: TGTGCCAGCAGCCAATCTAGCGGGGCATACGAGCAGTACTTC
abundance: NA; v_gene: TRBV7-9; len: 11; d_gene: NA; j_gene: TRBJ2-1; CDR3aa: CASTGKNEQFF; CDR3nt: TGTGCCAGCACTGGTAAGAATGAGCAGTTCTTC
abundance: NA; v_gene: TRBV5-6; len: 15; d_gene: TRBD2; j_gene: TRBJ2-5; CDR3aa: CASSLAQLAQGTQYF; CDR3nt: TGTGCCAGCAGCTTGGCCCAACTAGCGCAGGGGACCCAGTACTTC
abundance: few; v_gene: TRBV10-3; len: 14; d_gene: NA; j_gene: TRBJ1-3; CDR3aa: CAIREDISGNTIYF; CDR3nt: TGTGCCATCAGGGAGGACATCTCTGGAAACACCATATATTTT
abundance: NA; v_gene: TRBV12-3/TRBV12-4; len: 16; d_gene: NA; j_gene: TRBJ2-1; CDR3aa: CASSFEGIGTGNEQFF; CDR3nt: TGTGCCAGCAGTTTCGAGGGAATCGGTACGGGCAATGAGCAGTTCTTC
abundance: NA; v_gene: TRBV28; len: 12; d_gene: NA; j_gene: TRBJ1-2; CDR3aa: CASSLGRHGYTF; CDR3nt: TGTGCCAGCAGTTTAGGCAGGCATGGCTACACCTTC
abundance: few; v_gene: TRBV4-3; len: 15; d_gene: NA; j_gene: TRBJ2-1; CDR3aa: CASSQGASGGNEQFF; CDR3nt: TGCGCCAGCAGCCAAGGAGCATCAGGCGGGAATGAGCAGTTCTTC
abundance: few; v_gene: TRBV3-1; len: 17; d_gene: NA; j_gene: TRBJ1-1; CDR3aa: CASSLDLGSSGIAEAFF; CDR3nt: TGTGCCAGCAGCCTCGATCTGGGATCTTCAGGAATCGCTGAAGCTTTCTTT
abundance: NA; v_gene: TRBV20-1; len: 15; d_gene: TRBD1; j_gene: TRBJ1-5; CDR3aa: CSATPGTGDISPQHF; CDR3nt: TGCAGTGCCACTCCTGGGACAGGGGATATCAGCCCCCAGCATTTT
abundance: many; v_gene: TRBV18; len: 13; d_gene: NA; j_gene: TRBJ1-5; CDR3aa: CASSPQEDQPQHF; CDR3nt: TGTGCCAGCTCACCTCAGGAGGATCAGCCCCAGCATTTT
abundance: many; v_gene: TRBV20-1; len: 15; d_gene: TRBD2; j_gene: TRBJ2-1; CDR3aa: CSAREAGLADNEQFF; CDR3nt: TGCAGTGCTAGAGAGGCGGGACTAGCGGACAATGAGCAGTTCTTC
abundance: many; v_gene: TRBV7-9; len: 15; d_gene: TRBD2; j_gene: TRBJ2-7; CDR3aa: CASSFSSGGAYEQYF; CDR3nt: TGTGCCAGCAGTTTTTCTAGCGGGGGGGCGTACGAGCAGTACTTC
abundance: NA; v_gene: TRBV6-1; len: 12; d_gene: TRBD1; j_gene: TRBJ1-1; CDR3aa: CASGATGAEAFF; CDR3nt: TGTGCCAGCGGAGCGACAGGGGCTGAAGCTTTCTTT
abundance: many; v_gene: TRBV4-3; len: 20; d_gene: TRBD2; j_gene: TRBJ2-1; CDR3aa: CASSQDRLAGDHLSYNEQFF; CDR3nt: TGCGCCAGCAGCCAAGATCGGCTCGCGGGGGACCACCTCTCCTACAATGAGCAGTTCTTC
abundance: few; v_gene: TRBV9; len: 15; d_gene: TRBD1; j_gene: TRBJ1-1; CDR3aa: CASSEQGGMNTEAFF; CDR3nt: TGTGCCAGCAGCGAACAGGGGGGAATGAACACTGAAGCTTTCTTT
abundance: many; v_gene: TRBV24-1; len: 17; d_gene: NA; j_gene: TRBJ1-2; CDR3aa: CATSDRTTGSLNYGYTF; CDR3nt: TGTGCCACCAGTGACAGGACCACAGGGTCACTTAACTATGGCTACACCTTC
abundance: many; v_gene: TRBV20-1; len: 14; d_gene: NA; j_gene: TRBJ2-3; CDR3aa: CSAPYTESTDTQYF; CDR3nt: TGCAGTGCTCCCTACACCGAAAGCACAGATACGCAGTATTTT
abundance: NA; v_gene: TRBV18; len: 15; d_gene: TRBD1; j_gene: TRBJ2-7; CDR3aa: CASSLGTGLAYEQYF; CDR3nt: TGTGCCAGCTCCCTCGGGACAGGGCTAGCCTACGAGCAGTACTTC
abundance: many; v_gene: TRBV29-1; len: 12; d_gene: TRBD1; j_gene: TRBJ1-1; CDR3aa: CSVPDRVGEAFF; CDR3nt: TGCAGCGTACCGGACAGGGTGGGGGAAGCTTTCTTT
abundance: NA; v_gene: TRBV6-5; len: 16; d_gene: NA; j_gene: TRBJ1-2; CDR3aa: CASSYITGKMNYGYTF; CDR3nt: TGTGCCAGCAGTTACATTACAGGGAAGATGAACTATGGCTACACCTTC
abundance: many; v_gene: TRBV7-2; len: 17; d_gene: NA; j_gene: TRBJ2-7; CDR3aa: CASSSPSQTVMGYEQYF; CDR3nt: TGTGCCAGCAGCTCTCCCTCCCAGACGGTTATGGGTTACGAGCAGTACTTC
abundance: few; v_gene: TRBV21-1; len: 16; d_gene: NA; j_gene: TRBJ2-1; CDR3aa: CASSSRLGQAYNEQFF; CDR3nt: TGTGCCAGCAGCTCCCGGCTAGGACAGGCCTACAATGAGCAGTTCTTC
abundance: many; v_gene: TRBV24-1; len: 15; d_gene: NA; j_gene: TRBJ2-1; CDR3aa: CATSELGGSYNEQFF; CDR3nt: TGTGCCACCAGTGAGCTTGGCGGCTCCTACAATGAGCAGTTCTTC
abundance: NA; v_gene: TRBV29-1; len: 13; d_gene: TRBD1; j_gene: TRBJ1-1; CDR3aa: CSVERTGYTEAFF; CDR3nt: TGCAGCGTTGAACGGACAGGATACACTGAAGCTTTCTTT
abundance: NA; v_gene: TRBV6-1; len: 13; d_gene: NA; j_gene: TRBJ2-7; CDR3aa: CASARQEPYEQYF; CDR3nt: TGTGCCAGCGCTCGCCAGGAGCCCTACGAGCAGTACTTC
abundance: many; v_gene: TRBV5-1; len: 16; d_gene: TRBD2; j_gene: TRBJ2-1; CDR3aa: CASSLPRGGSYNEQFF; CDR3nt: TGCGCCAGCAGCTTGCCACGCGGGGGGTCCTACAATGAGCAGTTCTTC